The clone carrying this T cell receptor (beta chain) showed up many times. As yet, its antigen is unknown. MiXCR was run by TCRdb on the 5' RACE reads, yielding one entry per CDR3 protein. The sample has about 240,000 distinct CDR3 sequences, around 10% seen once. This CDR3 region has 16 residues. CDR1 is SSHAT and CDR2 is FNYEAQ in the germline V gene (reference sequence). Unmatched junction bases numbered 12, after V lost 5 bases and J lost 6 bases. These data belong to a study of CD8 T cells in ankylosing spondylitis. General observations from the study: Characteristic of ankylosing spondylitis blood, it appeared, was a TCR beta motif comprising several highly homologous variants.

The sequencing input was blood, either unsorted or a sorted T cell fraction (not recorded which). This receptor was identified in a male donor with ankylosing spondylitis or in good health (not recorded which). The V call is TRBV7-7, the J call TRBJ2-7; 11 nucleotides align to TRBD1. CDR3 residues: CASSPSPGQGVSEQYF. CDR3 DNA: TGTGCCAGCAGCCCAAGTCCGGGACAGGGGGTTTCCGAGCAGTACTTC.